One T cell receptor (beta chain) is described in this entry. Its specificity is not known. Exclusion applied to patients with autoimmune disease history or systemic immunosuppression. With baseline, cycle 4 day 1, and cycle 7 day 1 as timepoints, blood was sampled. This entry is derived from a study of OX40 agonist ivuxolimab in advanced cancers. General study findings and limits: The study did not work out the antigen specificity of the expanded peripheral T cells.

Repertoires were generated with immunoSEQ multiplex PCR, while TCRdb's copy carries only in-frame clones and drops some. This sample carries about 73,000 clones, about 93% of them seen once, and the ten largest clones take approximately 0.58%. The CDR3 totals 13 residues. CDR1 is MDHEN and CDR2 is SYDVKM in the germline V gene. The germline V and J ends were trimmed by 5 bases and 2 bases, with 8 bases remaining between them. This sequence originates from an adult with an advanced solid tumor such as melanoma, head and neck, liver or kidney cancer. The input for sequencing was CD4+ or CD8+ T cells sorted from blood, taken in a trial of the OX40 agonist ivuxolimab. The V call is TRBV28, the J call TRBJ2-3, with unresolved D. Here the CDR3 DNA reads TGTGCCAGCAGTACGATTGACACAGATACGCAGTATTTT. It yields the protein CASSTIDTDTQYF. Based on the CDR3 plus reference TRBV28 and TRBJ2-3, the full variable domain is DVKVTQSSRYLVKRTGEKVFLECVQDMDHENMFWYRQDPGLGLRLIYFSYDVKMKEKGDIPEGYSVSREKKERFSLILESASTNQTSMYLCASSTIDTDTQYFGPGTRLTVL.